This TCR beta chain was observed in a study of blood T cell repertoires in COVID-19. Germline V gene lookup returns CDR1 MNHEY and CDR2 SMNVEV (reference sequence). This CDR3 is 15 amino acids long. V lost 2 bases and J lost 3; bases outside the gene matches: 5. Study members were between about 18 and 100 years old and lived in approximately 25 US regions. No more than 2 weeks before study entry, exposed participants had met a case of COVID-19. In the original processing: Using reference gene primer amplification, nucleated cell counts were estimated. Data came from immunoSEQ multiplex PCR; TCRdb stores just in-frame clones and leaves some out. V, J and clone size reflect that table, while D and trimming were determined from the DNA. The sample gives about 350,000 clones, about 88% of which show up once; 0.95% to 1.1% is in the top ten.

Specimen: PBMCs or T cells enriched from blood (not recorded which). The source of this sequence is a woman aged 30 to 39 who had been exposed to COVID-19. The rearrangement uses TRBV27 and TRBJ1-1, with 8 bases identical to TRBD1. CDR3: CASSLLVTGDTEAFF. CDR3 coding DNA: TGTGCCAGCAGTTTACTGGTGACAGGGGACACTGAAGCTTTCTTT.